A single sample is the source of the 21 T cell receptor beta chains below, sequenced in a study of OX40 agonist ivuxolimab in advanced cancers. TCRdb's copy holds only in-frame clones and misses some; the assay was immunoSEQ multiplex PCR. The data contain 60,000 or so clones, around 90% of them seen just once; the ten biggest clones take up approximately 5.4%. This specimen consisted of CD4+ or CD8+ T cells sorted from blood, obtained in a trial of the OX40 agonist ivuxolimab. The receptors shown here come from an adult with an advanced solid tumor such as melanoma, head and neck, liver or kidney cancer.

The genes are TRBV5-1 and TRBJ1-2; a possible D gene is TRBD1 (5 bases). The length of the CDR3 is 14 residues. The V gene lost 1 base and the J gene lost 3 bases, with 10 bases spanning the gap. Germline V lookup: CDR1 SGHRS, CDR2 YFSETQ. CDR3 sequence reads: CASSLFGADYGYTF. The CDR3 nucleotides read TGCGCCAGCAGCTTGTTTGGGGCAGACTATGGCTACACCTTC.

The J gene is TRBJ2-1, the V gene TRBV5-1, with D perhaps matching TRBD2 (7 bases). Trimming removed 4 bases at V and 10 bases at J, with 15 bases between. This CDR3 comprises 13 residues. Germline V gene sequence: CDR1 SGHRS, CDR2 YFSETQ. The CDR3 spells CASSAGAPREQFF. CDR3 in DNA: TGCGCCAGCAGCGCGGGGGCCCCCAGGGAGCAGTTCTTC.

Here the CDR3 reads CASSPRLSTTGELFF. In DNA form, the CDR3 reads TGCGCCAGCAGCCCCCGACTGAGCACAACCGGGGAGCTGTTTTTT. The chain combines TRBV4-3 with TRBJ2-2; the D is unclear. Germline assignment: CDR1 LGHNA and CDR2 YSLEER. The CDR3 length is 15 residues. V was clipped by 4 bases and J by 5 bases, with 14 bases between them.

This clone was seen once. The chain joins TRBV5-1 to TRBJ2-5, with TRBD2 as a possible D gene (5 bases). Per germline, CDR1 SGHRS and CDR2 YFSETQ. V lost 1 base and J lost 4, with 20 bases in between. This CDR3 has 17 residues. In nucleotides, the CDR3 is TGCGCCAGCAGCTTGAATTCAGCGGACCCCCAAATAGAGACCCAGTACTTC. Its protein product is CASSLNSADPQIETQYF. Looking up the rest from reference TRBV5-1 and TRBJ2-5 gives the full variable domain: KAGVTQTPRYLIKTRGQQVTLSCSPISGHRSVSWYQQTPGQGLQFLFEYFSETQRNKGNFPGRFSGRQFSNSRSEMNVSTLELGDSALYLCASSLNSADPQIETQYFGPGTRLLVL.

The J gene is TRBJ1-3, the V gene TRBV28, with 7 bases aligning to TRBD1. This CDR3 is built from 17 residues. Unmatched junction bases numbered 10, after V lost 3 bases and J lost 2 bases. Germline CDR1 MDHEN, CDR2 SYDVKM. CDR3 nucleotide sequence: TGTGCCAGCAGTTTCTCCAACACAGGGGACGCTGGAAACACCATATATTTT. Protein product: CASSFSNTGDAGNTIYF.

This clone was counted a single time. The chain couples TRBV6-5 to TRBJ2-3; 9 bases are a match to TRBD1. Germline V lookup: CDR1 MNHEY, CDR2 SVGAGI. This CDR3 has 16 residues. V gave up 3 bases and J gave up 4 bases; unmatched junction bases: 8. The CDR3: CASSYQQGALSDTQYF. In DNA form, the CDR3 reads TGTGCCAGCAGTTATCAACAGGGGGCGCTTTCAGATACGCAGTATTTT.

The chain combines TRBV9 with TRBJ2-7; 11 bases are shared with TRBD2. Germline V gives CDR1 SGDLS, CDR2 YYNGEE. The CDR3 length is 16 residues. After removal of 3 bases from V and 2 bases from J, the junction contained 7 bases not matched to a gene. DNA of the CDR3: TGTGCCAGCAGCGCGTCCGGGACTAGCGGCCCCTACGAGCAGTACTTC. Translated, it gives CASSASGTSGPYEQYF.

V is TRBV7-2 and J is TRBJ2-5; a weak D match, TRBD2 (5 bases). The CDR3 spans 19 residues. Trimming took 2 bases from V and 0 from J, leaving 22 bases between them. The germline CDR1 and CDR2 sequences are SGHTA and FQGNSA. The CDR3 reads CASSLMPFLGETYQETQYF. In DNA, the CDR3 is TGTGCCAGCAGCTTAATGCCTTTCCTCGGGGAGACGTACCAAGAGACCCAGTACTTC.

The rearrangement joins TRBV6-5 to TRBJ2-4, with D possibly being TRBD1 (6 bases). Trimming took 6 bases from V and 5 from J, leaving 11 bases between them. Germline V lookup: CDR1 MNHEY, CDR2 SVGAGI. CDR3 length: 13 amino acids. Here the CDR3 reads CASSPSGENIQYF. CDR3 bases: TGTGCCAGCAGCCCTTCAGGGGAAAACATTCAGTACTTC.

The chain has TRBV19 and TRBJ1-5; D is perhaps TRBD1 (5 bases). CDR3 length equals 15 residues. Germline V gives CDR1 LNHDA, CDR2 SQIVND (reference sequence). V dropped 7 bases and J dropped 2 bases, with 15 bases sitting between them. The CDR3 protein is CASTPGWGGNQPQHF. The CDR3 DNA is TGTGCCAGTACCCCCGGATGGGGCGGCAATCAGCCCCAGCATTTT.

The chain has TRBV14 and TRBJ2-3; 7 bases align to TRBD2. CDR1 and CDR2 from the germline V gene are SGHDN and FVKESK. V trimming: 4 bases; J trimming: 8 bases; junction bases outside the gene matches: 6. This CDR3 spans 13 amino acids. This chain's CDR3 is CASSLGRSGTQYF. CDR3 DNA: TGTGCCAGCAGCCTCGGGAGGTCGGGTACGCAGTATTTT.

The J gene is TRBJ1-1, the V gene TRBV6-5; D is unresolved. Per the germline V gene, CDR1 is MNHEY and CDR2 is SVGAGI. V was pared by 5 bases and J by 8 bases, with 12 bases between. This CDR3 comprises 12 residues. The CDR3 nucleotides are TGTGCCAGCAGTACGCCCTGGGGAGAAGCTTTCTTT. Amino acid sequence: CASSTPWGEAFF.

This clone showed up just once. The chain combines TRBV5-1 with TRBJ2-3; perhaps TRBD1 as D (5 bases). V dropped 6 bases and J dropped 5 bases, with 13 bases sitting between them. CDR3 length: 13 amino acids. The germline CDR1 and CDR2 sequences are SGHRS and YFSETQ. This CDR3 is CASMQGNVDTQYF. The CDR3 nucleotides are TGCGCCAGCATGCAGGGAAATGTAGATACGCAGTATTTT.

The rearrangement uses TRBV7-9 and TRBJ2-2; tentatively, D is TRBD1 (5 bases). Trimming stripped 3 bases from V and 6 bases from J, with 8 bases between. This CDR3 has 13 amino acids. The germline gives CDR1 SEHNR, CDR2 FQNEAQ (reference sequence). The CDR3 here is CASSFKGPGELFF. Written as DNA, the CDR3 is TGTGCCAGCAGCTTCAAGGGGCCCGGGGAGCTGTTTTTT.

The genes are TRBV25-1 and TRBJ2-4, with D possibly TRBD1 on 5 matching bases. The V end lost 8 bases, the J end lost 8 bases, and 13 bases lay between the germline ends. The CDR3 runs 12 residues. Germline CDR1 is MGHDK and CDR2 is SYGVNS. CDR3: CASELRGDIQYF. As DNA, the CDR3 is TGTGCCAGCGAATTAAGGGGCGACATTCAGTACTTC.

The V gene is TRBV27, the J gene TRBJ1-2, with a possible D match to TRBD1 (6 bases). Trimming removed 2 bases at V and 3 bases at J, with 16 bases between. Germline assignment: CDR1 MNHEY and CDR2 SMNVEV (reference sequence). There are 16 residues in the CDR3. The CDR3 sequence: CASSLRTATMYYGYTF. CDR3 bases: TGTGCCAGCAGTTTACGGACAGCCACCATGTACTATGGCTACACCTTC.

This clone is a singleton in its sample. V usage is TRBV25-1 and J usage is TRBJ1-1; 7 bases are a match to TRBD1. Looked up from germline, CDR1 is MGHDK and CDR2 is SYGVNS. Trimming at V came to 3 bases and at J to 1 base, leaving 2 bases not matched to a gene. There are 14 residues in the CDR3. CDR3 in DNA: TGTGCCAGCAGTGAGAGACAGGGGAACACTGAAGCTTTCTTT. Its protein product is CASSERQGNTEAFF.

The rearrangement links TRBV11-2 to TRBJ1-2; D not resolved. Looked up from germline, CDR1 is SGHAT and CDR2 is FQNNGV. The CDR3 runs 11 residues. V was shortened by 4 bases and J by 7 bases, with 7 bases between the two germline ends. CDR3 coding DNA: TGTGCCAGCAGCTCCTATGTTGGCTACACCTTC. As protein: CASSSYVGYTF.

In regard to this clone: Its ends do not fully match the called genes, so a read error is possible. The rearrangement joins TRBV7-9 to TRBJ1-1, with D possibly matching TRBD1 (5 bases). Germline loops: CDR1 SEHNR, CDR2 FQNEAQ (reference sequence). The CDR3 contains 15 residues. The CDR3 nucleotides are TGCGCCAGCAGCCAACAGAGGGGTATGAACACTGAAGCTTTCTTT. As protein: CASSQQRGMNTEAFF.

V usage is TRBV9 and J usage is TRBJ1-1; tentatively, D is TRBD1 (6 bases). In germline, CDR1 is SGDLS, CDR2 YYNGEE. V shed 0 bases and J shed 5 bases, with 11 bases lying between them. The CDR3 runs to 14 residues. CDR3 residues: CASSVDTGRTEAFF. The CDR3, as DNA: TGTGCCAGCAGCGTAGATACAGGGCGAACTGAAGCTTTCTTT.

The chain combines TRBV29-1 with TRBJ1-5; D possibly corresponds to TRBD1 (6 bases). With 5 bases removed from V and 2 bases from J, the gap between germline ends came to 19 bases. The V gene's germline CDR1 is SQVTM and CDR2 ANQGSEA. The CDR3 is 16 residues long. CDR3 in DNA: TGCAGCGTTAAGGGGGACGCAGGAGACGGCAATCAGCCCCAGCATTTT. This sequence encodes CSVKGDAGDGNQPQHF.